One sample yielded the 26 T cell receptor beta chains listed below, sequenced in a study of beta chain features in type 1 diabetes. Expressed TCRB transcripts were sequenced because the entire RNA isolate underwent reverse transcription. Some clones are missing from TCRdb's copy, which holds only in-frame ones; the method was immunoSEQ multiplex PCR. The sample consists of 400,000 to 550,000 clones, approximately 10% of them appearing once. Sequenced material: naive CD4+ T cells from blood. Receptors were obtained from a woman aged 18 to 35 in good health.

This clone was counted at least ten times. V and J are TRBV29-1 and TRBJ1-1; the D is unclear. In germline, CDR1 is SQVTM, CDR2 ANQGSEA. Trimming took off 5 bases at V and 2 bases at J, with 6 bases between the two ends. This CDR3 has 11 amino acids. CDR3 in amino acids: CSVCTNTEAFF. CDR3 DNA: TGCAGCGTTTGTACCAACACTGAAGCTTTCTTT.

Only a few counts were recorded for this clone. The V and J genes are TRBV4-3 and TRBJ1-2, with a possible D match to TRBD1 (6 bases). Looked up from germline, CDR1 is LGHNA and CDR2 is YSLEER. V was clipped by 1 base and J by 9 bases, with 21 bases between them. The CDR3 contains 16 residues. The CDR3 sequence: CASSQGLQGIGLSYTF. CDR3 bases: TGCGCCAGCAGCCAAGGATTACAGGGCATCGGGTTGAGCTACACCTTC.

This chain joins TRBV28 and TRBJ2-7, with 9 bases lining up with TRBD1. The length of the CDR3 is 13 residues. The germline gives CDR1 MDHEN, CDR2 SYDVKM. The trim removed 7 bases at V and 2 bases at J, leaving 3 bases unmatched. This chain's CDR3 is CASTGQGPYEQYF. The CDR3, as DNA: TGTGCCAGCACCGGACAGGGGCCCTACGAGCAGTACTTC.

The V gene is TRBV2, the J gene TRBJ1-1; D might be TRBD1 (5 bases). Germline-derived CDR1 and CDR2 are SNHLY and FYNNEI. This CDR3 contains 12 residues. Deletions cut 0 bases from V and 13 bases from J, with 12 bases between. CDR3 region: CASSEADKVGFF. The CDR3 DNA sequence: TGTGCCAGCAGTGAAGCGGACAAAGTGGGTTTCTTT.

The V gene is TRBV14, the J gene TRBJ2-3; either TRBD1 or TRBD2 may fit D (5 bases each). CDR1 is SGHDN and CDR2 is FVKESK in the germline V gene. The CDR3 is 15 residues long. V was clipped by 4 bases and J by 0 bases, with 11 bases between them. In DNA, the CDR3 is TGTGCCAGCAGCCCTGAGGGGTCTAGCACAGATACGCAGTATTTT. This sequence encodes CASSPEGSSTDTQYF.

V is TRBV4-1 and J is TRBJ2-3, with D possibly matching TRBD2 (6 bases). CDR3 length: 14 amino acids. Trimming shortened V by 4 bases and J by 2 bases, and 10 bases separated the two germline ends. Germline CDR1 MGHRA, CDR2 YSYEKL. The CDR3 nucleotides read TGCGCCAGCAGCCCACTAGCAGTCACAGATACGCAGTATTTT. Its translation: CASSPLAVTDTQYF.

V and J are TRBV5-1 and TRBJ2-1; 8 nucleotides agree with TRBD2. In germline, CDR1 is SGHRS, CDR2 YFSETQ. The V segment lost 0 bases and the J segment 5 bases; nucleotides outside the gene matches: 7. The CDR3 sequence is 16 residues long. The CDR3 DNA reads as TGCGCCAGCAGCTTGGGGTTCGGGACTAGAAACAATGAGCAGTTCTTC. Translated, it gives CASSLGFGTRNNEQFF. Using reference TRBV5-1 and TRBJ2-1 for the parts outside the CDR3, the full variable domain is KAGVTQTPRYLIKTRGQQVTLSCSPISGHRSVSWYQQTPGQGLQFLFEYFSETQRNKGNFPGRFSGRQFSNSRSEMNVSTLELGDSALYLCASSLGFGTRNNEQFFGPGTRLTVL.

The rearrangement links TRBV28 to TRBJ1-4, with D perhaps matching TRBD1 (5 bases). V lost 6 bases, J lost 3 bases, and 11 bases lay in between. The CDR3 contains 14 residues. Germline loops: CDR1 MDHEN, CDR2 SYDVKM. This CDR3 is CASSEVGANEKLFF. DNA for the CDR3: TGTGCCAGCAGCGAAGTGGGGGCTAATGAAAAACTGTTTTTT.

This clone has a handful of counts. The rearrangement uses TRBV2 and TRBJ1-6; no clear D gene. Per germline, CDR1 SNHLY and CDR2 FYNNEI. The CDR3 covers 12 residues. The V end lost 8 bases, the J end lost 7 bases, and 9 bases lay between the germline ends. CDR3 bases: TGTGCCAGCCAGAACGGGAATTCACCCCTCCACTTT. Its translation: CASQNGNSPLHF.

This clone turned up a few times. CDR3 bases: TGTGCCAGCAGTTTAAAACAGGGTAGCTCCTACGAGCAGTACTTC. This translates into CASSLKQGSSYEQYF. The chain links TRBV27 to TRBJ2-7; D is perhaps TRBD1 (6 bases). Germline CDR1 is MNHEY and CDR2 is SMNVEV (reference sequence). The germline V and J ends were trimmed by 2 bases and 0 bases, with 11 bases remaining between them. CDR3 length: 15 residues.

This clone was picked up a small number of times. The V and J genes are TRBV5-6 and TRBJ2-1, with D possibly being TRBD1 (6 bases). The V and J ends lost 4 bases and 1 base respectively, with 12 bases between them. Per germline, CDR1 SGHDT and CDR2 YYEEEE. The length of the CDR3 is 15 residues. The chain's CDR3 is CASSPGQGSYNEQFF. In nucleotides, the CDR3 is TGTGCCAGCAGCCCCGGTCAGGGGTCCTACAATGAGCAGTTCTTC.

The rearrangement joins TRBV10-3 to TRBJ2-5, with D perhaps assigned TRBD1 or TRBD2 (5 bases each). The CDR3 sequence is 12 residues long. Trimming took off 7 bases at V and 2 bases at J, with 8 bases between the two ends. CDR1 and CDR2 (germline): ENHRY, SYGVKD. The CDR3 DNA reads TGTGCCATCATGGGGGAACAAGAGACCCAGTACTTC. This encodes CAIMGEQETQYF.

J is TRBJ2-7 and V is TRBV15; 7 bases line up with TRBD2. This CDR3 comprises 19 residues. Trimming took 3 bases from V and 0 from J; bases not matched to a gene: 17. The germline CDR1 and CDR2 sequences are LNHNV and YYDKDF (reference sequence). CDR3: CATSSRNAGSGDRSYEQYF. The DNA for the CDR3 is TGTGCCACCAGCAGCCGAAACGCCGGAAGCGGGGACCGCTCCTACGAGCAGTACTTC.

The rearrangement uses TRBV19 and TRBJ2-1, with D maybe TRBD1 (5 bases). The germline V gene encodes CDR1 LNHDA and CDR2 SQIVND (reference sequence). The CDR3 is made up of 12 amino acids. Between the trimmed V and J ends, which lost 7 bases and 9 bases, there was a span of 13 bases. The CDR3 DNA is TGTGCCAGTACACGAACAGGTTCTGAGCAGTTCTTC. It specifies CASTRTGSEQFF.

This clone was detected only a few times. The V gene is TRBV5-6, the J gene TRBJ1-2; no firm D call. The CDR3 contains 13 residues. V lost 3 bases, J lost 2 bases, and 8 bases lay in between. Germline CDR1 reads SGHDT; CDR2 reads YYEEEE. The CDR3 sequence is CASSWNSNYGYTF. CDR3 bases: TGTGCCAGCAGCTGGAACAGCAACTATGGCTACACCTTC.

The rearrangement links TRBV10-3 to TRBJ1-2; no clear D. Germline CDR1 ENHRY, CDR2 SYGVKD. With 6 bases removed from V and 4 bases from J, the gap between germline ends came to 15 bases. The CDR3 has 14 amino acids. CDR3 coding DNA: TGTGCCATCAGGGATTTAAGGACCACCTATGGCTACACCTTC. Translation gives CAIRDLRTTYGYTF.

The CDR3 is CASSQDASGGNEQFF. CDR3 nucleotide sequence: TGTGCCAGCAGCCAAGATGCTAGCGGGGGCAATGAGCAGTTCTTC. The rearrangement uses TRBV14 and TRBJ2-1; 10 bases align to TRBD2. V was clipped by 0 bases and J by 6 bases; unmatched bases: 2. The CDR3 runs 15 residues. Germline CDR1 is SGHDN and CDR2 is FVKESK.

This clone was counted a single time. V gene TRBV7-9 combines with J gene TRBJ1-2, with D unclear. Germline CDR1 is SEHNR and CDR2 is FQNEAQ (reference sequence). The length of the CDR3 is 14 residues. V lost 1 base and J lost 7, with 13 bases in between. CDR3 nucleotides: TGTGCCAGCAGCTTAGGTGCGAGGTCCTTTGGCTACACCTTC. Its translation is CASSLGARSFGYTF.

CDR3 DNA: TGCGCCAGCAGCTTTCGCGGGGGATCCCAAGAGACCCAGTACTTC. Translation: CASSFRGGSQETQYF. V usage is TRBV5-1 and J usage is TRBJ2-5; 7 positions agree with TRBD2. V shed 2 bases, J shed 1 base, and the junction held 5 bases outside the gene matches. The CDR3 consists of 15 residues. Germline V gives CDR1 SGHRS, CDR2 YFSETQ.

The chain employs TRBV9 and TRBJ2-1; D unresolved. The V gene lost 0 bases and the J gene lost 9 bases, with 13 bases spanning the gap. Germline V gene data show CDR1 as SGDLS and CDR2 as YYNGEE. This CDR3 is 14 amino acids long. CDR3 nucleotide sequence: TGTGCCAGCAGCGTAGCAGAAGGGTTCGGTGAGCAGTTCTTC. Protein: CASSVAEGFGEQFF.

The chain joins TRBV4-1 to TRBJ1-2; D gene ambiguous. This CDR3 comprises 16 residues. The germline gives CDR1 MGHRA, CDR2 YSYEKL. The ends were cut back, 2 bases at V and 4 bases at J, with 17 bases in the middle. The CDR3 coding sequence is TGCGCCAGCAGCCAACCCCGACGGGCGCTTAGCTATGGCTACACCTTC. Translation: CASSQPRRALSYGYTF.

J is TRBJ1-5 and V is TRBV7-9; D is undetermined. The CDR3 contains 15 residues. V lost 1 base and J lost 11, with 18 bases in between. Germline CDR1 SEHNR, CDR2 FQNEAQ (reference sequence). The CDR3 bases are TGTGCCAGCAGCTTAGGCGCCACTCCCACTTCGGCCCAGCATTTT. This gives the protein CASSLGATPTSAQHF.

The chain is built from TRBV14 and TRBJ2-5; D unclear. This CDR3 has 13 amino acids. Trimming shortened V by 4 bases and J by 7 bases, and 13 bases separated the two germline ends. Per germline, CDR1 SGHDN and CDR2 FVKESK. In DNA form, the CDR3 reads TGTGCCAGCAGCCTAGACTTTTCTCGGACCCAGTACTTC. It codes for CASSLDFSRTQYF.

This clone was counted a few times. The rearrangement uses TRBV2 and TRBJ1-2; 7 bases agree with TRBD1. V lost 5 bases, J lost 4 bases, and 1 base stayed unmatched. Germline V gene lookup returns CDR1 SNHLY and CDR2 FYNNEI. CDR3 length equals 12 residues. The CDR3 DNA reads as TGTGCCAGCAGTCAGGGGGTCTATGGCTACACCTTC. Its protein product is CASSQGVYGYTF.

The table lists this clone with a few counts. The gene calls are TRBV10-3 and TRBJ2-1, with TRBD1 as a possible D gene (5 bases). Germline V gene data show CDR1 as ENHRY and CDR2 as SYGVKD. Trimming stripped 7 bases from V and 5 bases from J, with 12 bases between. The length of the CDR3 is 13 residues. CDR3 nucleotides: TGTGCCATCAATGGCAGGGTGGACAATGAGCAGTTCTTC. Translation: CAINGRVDNEQFF.

CDR3 region: CASSLVTSTQYF. The DNA for the CDR3 is TGTGCCAGCAGCTTAGTAACCAGTACGCAGTATTTT. The chain recombines TRBV7-8 with TRBJ2-3; D gene ambiguous. Germline CDR1 reads SGHVS; CDR2 reads FQNEAQ. The CDR3 consists of 12 residues. Trimming cost V 1 base and J 8 bases, with 7 bases left between them.